This is a list of T cell receptor beta chains from one sample in a study of T cell repertoires in cytomegalovirus infection. The antigens for these receptors are not known. TCRdb reanalysed the reads using MiXCR and keeps one entry per CDR3 protein. The sample gives about 830,000 distinct CDR3 sequences, about 31% of which show up once; over 10% is in the top ten. This specimen was cultured CD8+ T cells from PBMCs, taken from culture after CMV antigen stimulation. These TCRs come from a human donor in good health (CMV status not recorded). Some clones in this sample may be carry-over from other donors' samples. Both conserved end residues are part of each CDR3. Each record gives: clone size, J gene, D gene, V gene, CDR3 protein, CDR3 DNA. D genes are given only for firm matches. Size values are once, few and many counts, or a class for expanded clones, and some rows have none.

clone size: few; J gene: TRBJ2-2; D gene: -; V gene: TRBV19; CDR3 protein: CASISDLFTGELFF; CDR3 DNA: TGTGCCAGTATTTCAGACTTATTCACCGGGGAGCTGTTTTTT
clone size: -; J gene: TRBJ2-3; D gene: TRBD2; V gene: TRBV9; CDR3 protein: CASSVSGDSTDTQYF; CDR3 DNA: TGTGCCAGCAGCGTTAGCGGGGATAGCACAGATACGCAGTATTTT
clone size: few; J gene: TRBJ1-2; D gene: TRBD1; V gene: TRBV7-8; CDR3 protein: CASSPVGQGDFYGYTF; CDR3 DNA: TGTGCCAGCAGCCCGGTGGGACAGGGGGATTTCTATGGCTACACCTTC
clone size: -; J gene: TRBJ2-5; D gene: TRBD2; V gene: TRBV4-3; CDR3 protein: CASSQDAVKERGPRETQYF; CDR3 DNA: TGCGCCAGCAGCCAAGATGCGGTCAAGGAGCGGGGGCCACGGGAGACCCAGTACTTC
clone size: -; J gene: TRBJ1-6; D gene: TRBD1; V gene: TRBV20-1; CDR3 protein: CSARGDRDYNSPLHF; CDR3 DNA: TGCAGTGCTAGAGGGGACAGGGATTATAATTCACCCCTCCACTTT
clone size: few; J gene: TRBJ1-4; D gene: -; V gene: TRBV4-1; CDR3 protein: CASSQDFPLTVREGANEKLFF; CDR3 DNA: TGCGCCAGCAGCCAAGATTTCCCCCTGACAGTAAGAGAGGGGGCTAATGAAAAACTGTTTTTT
clone size: -; J gene: TRBJ2-1; D gene: -; V gene: TRBV6-6; CDR3 protein: CASSYTAAAYNEQFF; CDR3 DNA: TGTGCCAGCAGTTACACGGCCGCCGCCTACAATGAGCAGTTCTTC
clone size: once; J gene: TRBJ1-1; D gene: -; V gene: TRBV19; CDR3 protein: CASSIDAYTEAFF; CDR3 DNA: TGTGCCAGTAGTATAGATGCGTACACTGAAGCTTTCTTT
clone size: -; J gene: TRBJ1-3; D gene: -; V gene: TRBV12-3/TRBV12-4; CDR3 protein: CASSLDRDTIYF; CDR3 DNA: TGTGCCAGCAGTCTCGACCGGGACACCATATATTTT
clone size: once; J gene: TRBJ2-3; D gene: TRBD2; V gene: TRBV28; CDR3 protein: CASSSLTWTSGGAADTQYF; CDR3 DNA: TGTGCCAGCAGTTCCTTGACCTGGACTAGCGGGGGGGCGGCAGATACGCAGTATTTT
clone size: -; J gene: TRBJ2-2; D gene: -; V gene: TRBV6-5; CDR3 protein: CASGFIGRGEVTGELFF; CDR3 DNA: TGTGCCAGCGGTTTTATAGGCAGGGGCGAGGTCACCGGGGAGCTGTTTTTT
clone size: -; J gene: TRBJ1-4; D gene: -; V gene: TRBV2; CDR3 protein: CASMEARELFF; CDR3 DNA: TGTGCCAGCATGGAGGCGAGGGAACTGTTTTTT
clone size: few; J gene: TRBJ2-5; D gene: TRBD2; V gene: TRBV13; CDR3 protein: CASSLAGRGGQETQYF; CDR3 DNA: TGTGCCAGCAGCTTAGCTGGGCGGGGGGGTCAAGAGACCCAGTACTTC
clone size: -; J gene: TRBJ1-1; D gene: -; V gene: TRBV4-1; CDR3 protein: CASSQGTIAFF; CDR3 DNA: TGCGCCAGCAGCCAGGGGACAATAGCTTTCTTT
clone size: -; J gene: TRBJ1-1; D gene: -; V gene: TRBV2; CDR3 protein: CASPLENTEAFF; CDR3 DNA: TGTGCCAGCCCCTTGGAAAACACTGAAGCTTTCTTT
clone size: -; J gene: TRBJ1-5; D gene: TRBD1; V gene: TRBV6-2/TRBV6-3; CDR3 protein: CASSYSRDRVFSNQPQHF; CDR3 DNA: TGTGCCAGCAGCTATAGCCGGGACAGGGTATTCAGCAATCAGCCCCAGCATTTT
clone size: many; J gene: TRBJ2-7; D gene: -; V gene: TRBV7-6; CDR3 protein: CASSIQGGSYEQYF; CDR3 DNA: TGTGCCAGCAGCATACAGGGGGGGTCCTACGAGCAGTACTTC
clone size: few; J gene: TRBJ1-5; D gene: -; V gene: TRBV28; CDR3 protein: CASSLLAGTHQPQHF; CDR3 DNA: TGTGCCAGCAGTTTATTGGCAGGGACCCATCAGCCCCAGCATTTT
clone size: -; J gene: TRBJ2-3; D gene: TRBD2; V gene: TRBV9; CDR3 protein: CASSVDRLAGALTDTQYF; CDR3 DNA: TGTGCCAGCAGCGTAGATCGACTAGCGGGGGCGCTCACAGATACGCAGTATTTT
clone size: -; J gene: TRBJ2-2; D gene: -; V gene: TRBV27; CDR3 protein: CASSGTPTGELFF; CDR3 DNA: TGTGCCTCATCAGGGACACCCACCGGGGAGCTGTTTTTT
clone size: -; J gene: TRBJ1-5; D gene: TRBD1; V gene: TRBV19; CDR3 protein: CASSPRQGTNQPQHF; CDR3 DNA: TGTGCCAGTAGTCCCAGACAGGGAACCAATCAGCCCCAGCATTTT
clone size: few; J gene: TRBJ2-3; D gene: -; V gene: TRBV20-1; CDR3 protein: CSAYPLLRDESTDTQYF; CDR3 DNA: TGCAGTGCTTATCCCCTACTCCGGGACGAAAGCACAGATACGCAGTATTTT
clone size: -; J gene: TRBJ2-1; D gene: TRBD2; V gene: TRBV9; CDR3 protein: CASSAGGAVPYNEQFF; CDR3 DNA: TGTGCCAGCAGCGCCGGGGGGGCGGTTCCCTACAATGAGCAGTTCTTC
clone size: -; J gene: TRBJ2-1; D gene: -; V gene: TRBV27; CDR3 protein: CASGNSGVNEQFF; CDR3 DNA: TGTGCCAGCGGGAATTCAGGGGTCAATGAGCAGTTCTTC
clone size: few; J gene: TRBJ2-7; D gene: TRBD1; V gene: TRBV6-5; CDR3 protein: CASLRADRDYEQYF; CDR3 DNA: TGTGCCAGCCTACGGGCGGACAGGGACTACGAGCAGTACTTC
clone size: many; J gene: TRBJ2-1; D gene: -; V gene: TRBV7-9; CDR3 protein: CASTLAESSYNEQFF; CDR3 DNA: TGTGCCAGCACCCTGGCGGAGAGCTCCTACAATGAGCAGTTCTTC
clone size: -; J gene: TRBJ1-4; D gene: TRBD1; V gene: TRBV18; CDR3 protein: CASSPPDRAEKLFF; CDR3 DNA: TGTGCCAGCTCACCCCCGGACAGGGCTGAAAAACTGTTTTTT
clone size: few; J gene: TRBJ2-2; D gene: TRBD1; V gene: TRBV25-1; CDR3 protein: CASTHNHGQGDRRTGELFF; CDR3 DNA: TGTGCCAGCACTCATAATCACGGACAGGGCGATAGGAGGACCGGGGAGCTGTTTTTT
clone size: few; J gene: TRBJ1-1; D gene: -; V gene: TRBV7-9; CDR3 protein: CDSKGQKNTEAFF; CDR3 DNA: TGTGACAGCAAAGGGCAGAAGAACACTGAAGCTTTCTTT